This is a list of T cell receptor beta chains from one sample in a study of blood T cell repertoires in COVID-19. The assay was immunoSEQ multiplex PCR, and TCRdb's table has in-frame clones only and misses some. The top ten hold approximately 9.1% of the sample, which has under 250,000 clones, about 86% seen once. The sequenced sample was peripheral blood. The source is an elderly man with acute or convalescent COVID-19. Both conserved end residues are part of each CDR3. A D gene is named only where the DNA matches it firmly. Rows may omit the clone size; those that give it use once, few, many or a size class.

D	V	size	J	DNA	CDR3
NA	TRBV7-8	NA	TRBJ1-2	TGTGCCAGCAGCCTGCAGCCACGGGGGACCTTTGGCGTCTACACCTTC	CASSLQPRGTFGVYTF
TRBD2	TRBV5-1	NA	TRBJ2-1	TGCGCCAGCAGCACCGGGGGAGGGGCCCCTTCCTACAATGAGCAGTTCTTC	CASSTGGGAPSYNEQFF
TRBD2	TRBV4-1	NA	TRBJ2-1	TGCGCCAGCCGAACGGGACTAGCGGGGGGAGGGTACAATGAGCAGTTCTTC	CASRTGLAGGGYNEQFF
NA	TRBV5-1	NA	TRBJ1-2	TGCGCCAGCAGCTTGGGAACAGGAGCCTTAAGTGTTGGCTACACCTTC	CASSLGTGALSVGYTF
NA	TRBV28	NA	TRBJ1-1	TGTGCCAGCAGCCCAGGCGGGGCGAACACTGAAGCTTTCTTT	CASSPGGANTEAFF
TRBD2	TRBV12-3/TRBV12-4	NA	TRBJ2-6	TGTGCCAGCAGTTGGTGGCGGGAGGGTAGCCTGACTTTC	CASSWWREGSLTF
TRBD2	TRBV6-5	few	TRBJ2-7	TGTGCCAGCAGTCCCCCCGGGAGGAACGAGCAGTACTTC	CASSPPGRNEQYF
NA	TRBV5-1	once	TRBJ2-7	TGCGCCAGCAGCTGGTGGACAGCCCCCTACGAGCAGTACTTC	CASSWWTAPYEQYF
NA	TRBV4-2	NA	TRBJ1-1	TGTGCCAGCAGCCAAGTCACGGTGAACACTGAAGCTTTCTTT	CASSQVTVNTEAFF
NA	TRBV24-1	NA	TRBJ1-5	TGTGCCACCAGTGACCCCGGGCGGGCAACCCAGCATTTT	CATSDPGRATQHF
NA	TRBV19	NA	TRBJ1-5	TGTGCCAGTAGTCCCGATGGCATTAGCAATCAGCCCCAGCATTTT	CASSPDGISNQPQHF
NA	TRBV18	NA	TRBJ2-1	TGTGCCAGCTCACCGGCGGGGCTTGGATCCTACAATGAGCAGTTCTTC	CASSPAGLGSYNEQFF
TRBD2	TRBV5-1	once	TRBJ2-4	TGCGCCAGCAGCTCTGAACCGGGACTAGAGGGACAGTACTTC	CASSSEPGLEGQYF
NA	TRBV9	NA	TRBJ2-1	TGTGCCAGCAGCTTGACAGTCCGCTCCTACAATGAGCAGTTCTTC	CASSLTVRSYNEQFF
NA	TRBV28	NA	TRBJ1-4	TGTGCCAGCGCCCCGGGATATGTGGCAACTAATGAAAAACTGTTTTTT	CASAPGYVATNEKLFF
NA	TRBV18	NA	TRBJ1-2	TGTGCCAGCTCACCACAGGAAGGGGGCTATGGCTACACCTTC	CASSPQEGGYGYTF
NA	TRBV29-1	once	TRBJ1-2	TGCAGCGTTGAAGGTCGGGGGGAGGGCAACTATGGCTACACCTTC	CSVEGRGEGNYGYTF
NA	TRBV7-3	NA	TRBJ2-3	TGTGCCAGCAGCTTATCTGGGGCCGCCGCTAATACGCAGTATTTT	CASSLSGAAANTQYF
NA	TRBV7-9	once	TRBJ2-7	TGTGCCAGCAGCTTCACAGGGATCTCCTACGAGCAGTACTTC	CASSFTGISYEQYF
NA	TRBV7-2	NA	TRBJ2-1	TGTGCCAGCAGCGGGAGAGCTAATGAGCAGTTCTTC	CASSGRANEQFF
TRBD1	TRBV5-1	NA	TRBJ2-1	TGCGCCAGCAGCTTGATGCAGGGGGCCCCCAATGAGCAGTTCTTC	CASSLMQGAPNEQFF
NA	TRBV19	NA	TRBJ2-7	TGTGCCAGTAGTGTAGCCCGACAGGCGTACTACGAGCAGTACTTC	CASSVARQAYYEQYF
NA	TRBV5-1	NA	TRBJ2-3	TGCGCCAGCAGCTCCGGTAGCACAGATACGCAGTATTTT	CASSSGSTDTQYF
NA	TRBV2	NA	TRBJ1-2	TGTGCCAGCAGGGCGACAGGTAAATATGGCTACACCTTC	CASRATGKYGYTF
TRBD1	TRBV4-1	NA	TRBJ2-7	TGCGCCAGCAGCCCCCAACCCACAGGGGTCCGCTCCTACGAGCAGTACTTC	CASSPQPTGVRSYEQYF
TRBD1	TRBV18	NA	TRBJ2-7	TGTGCCAGCTCACCAGAACGGGACAGGGTAAACTACGAGCAGTACTTC	CASSPERDRVNYEQYF
TRBD1	TRBV27	NA	TRBJ2-7	TGTGCCAGCAGTTGGGGACAGAGCTCCTACGAGCAGTACTTC	CASSWGQSSYEQYF
NA	TRBV5-1	NA	TRBJ1-4	TGCGCCAGCAGCTGGTCGGGGGGCTACGATGAAAAACTGTTTTTT	CASSWSGGYDEKLFF